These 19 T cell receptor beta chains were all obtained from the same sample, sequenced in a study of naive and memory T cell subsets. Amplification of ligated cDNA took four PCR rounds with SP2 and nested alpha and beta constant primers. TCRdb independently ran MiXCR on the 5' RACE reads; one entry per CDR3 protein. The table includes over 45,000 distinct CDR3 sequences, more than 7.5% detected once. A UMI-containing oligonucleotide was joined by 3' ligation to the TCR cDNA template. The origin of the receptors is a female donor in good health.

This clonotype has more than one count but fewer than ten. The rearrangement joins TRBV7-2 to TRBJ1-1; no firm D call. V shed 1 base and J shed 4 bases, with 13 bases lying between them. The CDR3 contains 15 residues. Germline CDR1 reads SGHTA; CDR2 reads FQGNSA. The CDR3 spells CASSLVIMIGTEAFF. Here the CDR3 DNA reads TGTGCCAGCAGCTTAGTTATTATGATCGGCACTGAAGCTTTCTTT.

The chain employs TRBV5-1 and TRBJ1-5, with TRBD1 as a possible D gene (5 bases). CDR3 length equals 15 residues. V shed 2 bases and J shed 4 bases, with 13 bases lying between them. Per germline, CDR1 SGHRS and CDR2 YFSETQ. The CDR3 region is CASSFGGTANQPQHF. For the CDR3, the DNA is TGCGCCAGCAGCTTCGGCGGGACGGCGAATCAGCCCCAGCATTTT.

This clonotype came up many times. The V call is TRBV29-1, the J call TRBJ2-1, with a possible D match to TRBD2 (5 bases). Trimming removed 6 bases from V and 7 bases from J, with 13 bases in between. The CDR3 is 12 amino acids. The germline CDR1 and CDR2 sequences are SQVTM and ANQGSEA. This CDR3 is CSVRGQTNEQFF. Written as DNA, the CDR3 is TGCAGCGTGAGAGGGCAGACTAATGAGCAGTTCTTC.

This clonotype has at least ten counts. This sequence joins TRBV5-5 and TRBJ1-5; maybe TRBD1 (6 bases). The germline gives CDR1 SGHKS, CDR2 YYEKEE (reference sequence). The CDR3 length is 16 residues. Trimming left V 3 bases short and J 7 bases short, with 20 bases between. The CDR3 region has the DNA TGTGCCAGCAGCTATTGGGGGGCGCGTGTAGGACAGCCCCAGCATTTT. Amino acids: CASSYWGARVGQPQHF.

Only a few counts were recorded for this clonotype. The CDR3 spells CASTWRVDGTDTQYF. The DNA for the CDR3 is TGTGCCAGTACCTGGAGGGTGGATGGCACAGATACGCAGTATTTT. The chain carries TRBV19 and TRBJ2-3, with a possible D match to TRBD2 (6 bases). Germline CDR1 is LNHDA and CDR2 is SQIVND (reference sequence). The V end lost 7 bases, the J end lost 1 base, and 15 bases lay between the germline ends. This CDR3 region has 15 residues.

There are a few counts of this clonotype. The DNA for the CDR3 is TGCAGTGCGCCATCTCGAGGGGAAGCCAAAAACATTCAGTACTTC. Encoded protein: CSAPSRGEAKNIQYF. This chain uses TRBV20-1 with TRBJ2-4; D is possibly TRBD1 or TRBD2 (5 bases each). Germline V gene data show CDR1 as DFQATT and CDR2 as SNEGSKA (reference sequence). This CDR3 is 15 amino acids long. V was trimmed by 6 bases and J by 0 bases, leaving 15 bases between them.

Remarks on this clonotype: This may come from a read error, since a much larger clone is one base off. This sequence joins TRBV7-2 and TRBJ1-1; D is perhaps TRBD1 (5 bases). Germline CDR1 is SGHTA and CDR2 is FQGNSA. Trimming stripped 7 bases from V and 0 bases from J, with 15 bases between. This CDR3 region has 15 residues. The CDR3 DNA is TGTGCCAGCATCTCCCAAGGGGCGGTGAACACTGAAGCTTTCTTT. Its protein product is CASISQGAVNTEAFF.

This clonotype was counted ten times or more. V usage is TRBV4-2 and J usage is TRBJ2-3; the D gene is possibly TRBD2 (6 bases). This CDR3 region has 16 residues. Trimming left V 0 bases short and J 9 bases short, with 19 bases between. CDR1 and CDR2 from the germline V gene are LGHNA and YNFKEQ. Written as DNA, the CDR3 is TGTGCCAGCAGCCAAGAATGGCGGGGAGGTTCAGGGACGCAGTATTTT. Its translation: CASSQEWRGGSGTQYF.

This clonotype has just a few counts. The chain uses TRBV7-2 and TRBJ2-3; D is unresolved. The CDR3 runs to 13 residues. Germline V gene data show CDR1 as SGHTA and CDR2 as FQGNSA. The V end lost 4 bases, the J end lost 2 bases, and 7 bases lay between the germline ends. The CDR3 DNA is TGTGCCAGCAGCTCCGCCTACACAGATACGCAGTATTTT. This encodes CASSSAYTDTQYF.

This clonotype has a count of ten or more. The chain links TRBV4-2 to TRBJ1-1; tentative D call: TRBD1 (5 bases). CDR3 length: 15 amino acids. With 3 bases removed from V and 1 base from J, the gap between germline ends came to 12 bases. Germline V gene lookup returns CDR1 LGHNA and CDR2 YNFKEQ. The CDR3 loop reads CASSQGGGRNTEAFF. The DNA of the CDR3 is TGTGCCAGCAGCCAGGGGGGAGGACGGAACACTGAAGCTTTCTTT.

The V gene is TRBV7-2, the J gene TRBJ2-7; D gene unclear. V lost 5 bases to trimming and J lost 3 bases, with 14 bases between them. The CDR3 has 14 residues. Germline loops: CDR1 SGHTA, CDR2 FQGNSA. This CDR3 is CASSPLTMGYEQYF. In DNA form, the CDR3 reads TGTGCCAGCAGCCCCCTGACAATGGGCTACGAGCAGTACTTC.

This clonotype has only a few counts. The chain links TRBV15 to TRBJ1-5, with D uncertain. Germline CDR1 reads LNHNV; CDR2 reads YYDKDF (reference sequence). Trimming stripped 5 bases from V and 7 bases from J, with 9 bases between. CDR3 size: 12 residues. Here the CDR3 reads CATSDRGQPQHF. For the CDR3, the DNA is TGTGCCACCAGCGATCGGGGACAGCCCCAGCATTTT. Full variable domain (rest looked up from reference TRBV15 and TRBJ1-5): DAMVIQNPRYQVTQFGKPVTLSCSQTLNHNVMYWYQQKSSQAPKLLFHYYDKDFNNEADTPDNFQSRRPNTSFCFLDIRSPGLGDTAMYLCATSDRGQPQHFGDGTRLSIL.

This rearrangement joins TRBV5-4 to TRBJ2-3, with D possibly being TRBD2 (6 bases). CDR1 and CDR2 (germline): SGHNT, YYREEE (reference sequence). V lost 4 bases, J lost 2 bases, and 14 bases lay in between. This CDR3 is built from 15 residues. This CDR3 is CASSRQGTYTDTQYF. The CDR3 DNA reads TGTGCCAGCAGCCGGCAAGGGACTTACACAGATACGCAGTATTTT.

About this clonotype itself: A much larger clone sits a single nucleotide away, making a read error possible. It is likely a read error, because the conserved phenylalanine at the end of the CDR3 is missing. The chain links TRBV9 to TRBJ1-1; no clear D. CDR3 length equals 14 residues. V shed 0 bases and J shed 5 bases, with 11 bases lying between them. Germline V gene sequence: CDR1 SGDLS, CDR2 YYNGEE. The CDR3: CASSVEGIGTEAFL. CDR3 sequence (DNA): TGTGCCAGCAGCGTAGAGGGCATTGGGACTGAAGCTTTCCTT.

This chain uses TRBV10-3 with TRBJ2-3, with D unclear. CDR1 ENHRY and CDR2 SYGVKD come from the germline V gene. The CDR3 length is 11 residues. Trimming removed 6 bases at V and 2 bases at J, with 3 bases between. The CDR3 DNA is TGTGCCATCAGCGCCACAGATACGCAGTATTTT. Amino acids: CAISATDTQYF.

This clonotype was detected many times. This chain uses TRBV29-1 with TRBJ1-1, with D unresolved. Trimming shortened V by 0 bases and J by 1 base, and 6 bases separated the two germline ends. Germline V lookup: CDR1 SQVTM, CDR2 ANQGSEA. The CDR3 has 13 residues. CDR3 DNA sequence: TGCAGCGTTGAAGATCGCCCGAACACTGAAGCTTTCTTT. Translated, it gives CSVEDRPNTEAFF.

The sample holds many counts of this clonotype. The DNA for the CDR3 is TGCGCCAGCAGCCAAGTAGCCGGGACAGGGAGGTCTGAAGCTTTCTTT. Residues: CASSQVAGTGRSEAFF. The V call is TRBV4-3, the J call TRBJ1-1, with 9 bases identical to TRBD1. J gave up 6 bases and V 1 base, and 9 bases lay outside the gene matches. There are 16 residues in the CDR3. Germline V lookup: CDR1 LGHNA, CDR2 YSLEER.

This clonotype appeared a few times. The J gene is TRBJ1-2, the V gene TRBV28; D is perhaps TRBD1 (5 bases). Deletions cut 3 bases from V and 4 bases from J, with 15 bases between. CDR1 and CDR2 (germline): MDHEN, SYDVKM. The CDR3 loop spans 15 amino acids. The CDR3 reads CASSFSPGWVYGYTF. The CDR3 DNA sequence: TGTGCCAGCAGTTTTTCTCCAGGGTGGGTCTATGGCTACACCTTC.

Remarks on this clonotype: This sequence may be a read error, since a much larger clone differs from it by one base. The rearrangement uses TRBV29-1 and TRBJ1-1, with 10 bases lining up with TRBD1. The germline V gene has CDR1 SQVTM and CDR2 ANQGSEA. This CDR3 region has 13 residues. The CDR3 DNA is TGCAGAGTTCTCTCAGGACAGGGGGCTGAAGCTTTCTTT. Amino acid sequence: CRVLSGQGAEAFF.